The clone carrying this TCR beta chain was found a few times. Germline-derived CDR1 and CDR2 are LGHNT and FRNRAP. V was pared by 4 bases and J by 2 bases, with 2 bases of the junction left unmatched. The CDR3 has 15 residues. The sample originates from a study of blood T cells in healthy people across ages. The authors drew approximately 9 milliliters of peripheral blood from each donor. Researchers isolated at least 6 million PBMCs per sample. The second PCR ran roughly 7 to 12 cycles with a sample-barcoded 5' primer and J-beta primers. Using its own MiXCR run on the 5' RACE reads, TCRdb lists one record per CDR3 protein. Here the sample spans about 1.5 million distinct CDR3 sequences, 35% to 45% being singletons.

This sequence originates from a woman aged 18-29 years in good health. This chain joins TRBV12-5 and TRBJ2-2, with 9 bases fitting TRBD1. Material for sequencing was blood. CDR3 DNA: TGTGCTAGTGGTTCGGGACAGGGCAACACCGGGGAGCTGTTTTTT. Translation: CASGSGQGNTGELFF.